The 21 T cell receptor beta chains below come from one sample, sequenced in a study of T cell responses to AZD1222 COVID-19 vaccine. Only in-frame clones appear in the TCRdb table, and some are missing; sequencing was by immunoSEQ multiplex PCR. Altogether 70,000 to 90,000 clones are present, roughly nine tenths being singletons, with the ten largest covering around 2%. The material was peripheral blood, obtained on day 0 of AZD1222 vaccination. The source of these receptors is an adult in good health.

The chain combines TRBV19 with TRBJ2-2, with 12 bases identical to TRBD2. This CDR3 region has 17 residues. V gave up 3 bases and J gave up 4 bases; unmatched junction bases: 6. CDR1 is LNHDA, CDR2 SQIVND, per germline (reference sequence). CDR3 protein: CASSISSSGGVTGELFF. The DNA of the CDR3 is TGTGCCAGTAGTATCTCGTCTAGCGGGGGGGTCACCGGGGAGCTGTTTTTT.

Only a few counts were recorded for this clone. The chain carries TRBV4-1 and TRBJ1-3; no firm D call. From germline, CDR1 is MGHRA and CDR2 YSYEKL. This CDR3 contains 13 residues. Trimming stripped 0 bases from V and 6 bases from J, with 6 bases between. The CDR3 DNA is TGCGCCAGCAGCCAAGAAGTCTTAAACACCATATATTTT. Its translation is CASSQEVLNTIYF.

This chain connects TRBV20-1 to TRBJ2-1, with D possibly being TRBD2 (6 bases). Trimming removed 6 bases from V and 8 bases from J, with 11 bases in between. CDR1 and CDR2 from the germline V gene are DFQATT and SNEGSKA (reference sequence). The CDR3 has 11 amino acids. CDR3 loop: CSASLAYEQFF. The CDR3 DNA reads TGCAGTGCCTCCCTAGCGTATGAGCAGTTCTTC.

In the case of this clone: This sample includes further DNA sequences coding for the same CDR3. CDR3 amino acids: CASSPPGQGAGNTIYF. DNA of the CDR3: TGTGCCAGCTCACCCCCGGGACAGGGAGCTGGAAACACCATATATTTT. V and J are TRBV18 and TRBJ1-3; 9 bases are a match to TRBD1. The CDR3 totals 16 residues. V lost 3 bases, J lost 2 bases, and 5 bases stayed unmatched. CDR1 and CDR2 (germline): KGHSH, LQKENI.

The V call is TRBV6-6, the J call TRBJ2-5, with 7 bases identical to TRBD2. Looked up from germline, CDR1 is MNHNY and CDR2 is SVGAGI (reference sequence). The CDR3 runs 14 residues. Unmatched junction bases numbered 7, after V lost 8 bases and J lost 1 base. CDR3 DNA sequence: TGTGCCAGCCACTTGTCGGGGGGCCAAGAGACCCAGTACTTC. Translating gives CASHLSGGQETQYF.

The V and J genes are TRBV5-1 and TRBJ1-2; 10 bases match TRBD1. There are 15 residues in the CDR3. The V gene end was trimmed by 4 bases and the J gene end by 5 bases; junction bases not matched to a gene: 8. CDR1 is SGHRS and CDR2 is YFSETQ in the germline V gene. The CDR3 DNA is TGCGCCAGCAGCCCAGACCCGGGACAGGGGTATGGCTACACCTTC. Encoded protein: CASSPDPGQGYGYTF. The entire variable domain, with the rest obtained from reference TRBV5-1 and TRBJ1-2, is as follows: KAGVTQTPRYLIKTRGQQVTLSCSPISGHRSVSWYQQTPGQGLQFLFEYFSETQRNKGNFPGRFSGRQFSNSRSEMNVSTLELGDSALYLCASSPDPGQGYGYTFGSGTRLTVV.

The chain recombines TRBV9 with TRBJ1-5, with D unresolved. This CDR3 spans 15 amino acids. The V gene lost 3 bases and the J gene lost 4 bases, with 14 bases spanning the gap. Germline CDR1 reads SGDLS; CDR2 reads YYNGEE. CDR3 sequence: CASSEGPALNQPQHF. The CDR3 DNA follows: TGTGCCAGCAGCGAGGGCCCAGCCCTAAATCAGCCCCAGCATTTT.

The chain recombines TRBV11-2 with TRBJ1-5; D unclear. V lost 1 base, J lost 4 bases, and 11 bases lay in between. This CDR3 has 15 amino acids. Germline V lookup: CDR1 SGHAT, CDR2 FQNNGV. The CDR3 region is CASSLALTSNQPQHF. DNA of the CDR3: TGTGCCAGCAGCTTAGCATTGACCTCGAATCAGCCCCAGCATTTT.

This clone appeared a few times. The chain joins TRBV7-2 to TRBJ2-3; D is unclear. The CDR3 has 15 residues. The germline gives CDR1 SGHTA, CDR2 FQGNSA. Trimming cost V 3 bases and J 6 bases, with 16 bases left between them. CDR3 in amino acids: CASSFDPPPRDTQYF. The DNA of the CDR3 is TGTGCCAGCAGCTTCGACCCGCCTCCCCGCGATACGCAGTATTTT.

This chain connects TRBV11-3 to TRBJ2-3; possible D gene TRBD2, 7 bases. Germline lookup yields CDR1 SGHNT and CDR2 YENEEA. The CDR3 has 17 amino acids. V was shortened by 1 base and J by 2 bases, with 16 bases between the two germline ends. CDR3 residues: CASSLGFKGDYTDTQYF. Written as DNA, the CDR3 is TGTGCCAGCAGCTTAGGATTTAAGGGGGACTACACAGATACGCAGTATTTT.

The chain couples TRBV5-1 to TRBJ2-2, with TRBD2 identical over 11 bases. The CDR3 covers 16 residues. After removal of 4 bases from V and 4 bases from J, the junction contained 6 bases not matched to a gene. Germline V lookup: CDR1 SGHRS, CDR2 YFSETQ. In DNA form, the CDR3 reads TGCGCCAGCAGCGAACTAGCGGGAGAAATCACCGGGGAGCTGTTTTTT. Translated, it gives CASSELAGEITGELFF.

The genes are TRBV9 and TRBJ1-2; D is unresolved. CDR1 and CDR2 from the germline V gene are SGDLS and YYNGEE. The CDR3 is 14 amino acids. The V gene lost 0 bases and the J gene lost 8 bases, with 14 bases spanning the gap. The CDR3: CASSVESTAGGYTF. The CDR3 coding sequence is TGTGCCAGCAGCGTAGAATCAACAGCGGGAGGCTACACCTTC.

The rearrangement links TRBV7-8 to TRBJ2-4; 7 bases align to TRBD1. Germline V gene lookup returns CDR1 SGHVS and CDR2 FQNEAQ. The trim removed 5 bases at V and 8 bases at J, leaving 12 bases unmatched. The CDR3 loop spans 15 amino acids. CDR3 DNA sequence: TGTGCCAGCAGCGCCCGACAGGGAAGATCGGACATTCAGTACTTC. Translated, it gives CASSARQGRSDIQYF.

The V call is TRBV5-6, the J call TRBJ1-4; D unclear. Per germline, CDR1 SGHDT and CDR2 YYEEEE. The CDR3 is made up of 15 amino acids. Trimming shortened V by 2 bases and J by 0 bases, and 8 bases separated the two germline ends. The CDR3 reads CASSFFGATNEKLFF. The DNA of the CDR3 is TGTGCCAGCAGCTTCTTTGGTGCAACTAATGAAAAACTGTTTTTT.

The chain carries TRBV19 and TRBJ2-3; 11 positions agree with TRBD1. Germline V gene lookup returns CDR1 LNHDA and CDR2 SQIVND (reference sequence). Trimming at V came to 6 bases and at J to 5 bases, leaving 7 bases not matched to a gene. This CDR3 spans 15 amino acids. The CDR3 DNA sequence: TGTGCCAGTAGCGGACAGGGGGCGTGGGAAGATACGCAGTATTTT. Translated: CASSGQGAWEDTQYF. Looking up the rest from reference TRBV19 and TRBJ2-3 gives the full variable domain: DGGITQSPKYLFRKEGQNVTLSCEQNLNHDAMYWYRQDPGQGLRLIYYSQIVNDFQKGDIAEGYSVSREKKESFPLTVTSAQKNPTAFYLCASSGQGAWEDTQYFGPGTRLTVL.

As regards this clone: Other DNA sequences within the sample encode an identical CDR3. The gene calls are TRBV12-3 or TRBV12-4 and TRBJ1-3; no firm D call. The V gene lost 0 bases and the J gene lost 7 bases, with 7 bases spanning the gap. The CDR3 runs to 13 residues. CDR3 amino acids: CASSLALGNTIYF. The CDR3 nucleotides read TGTGCCAGCAGTTTAGCCCTAGGGAACACCATATATTTT.

The genes are TRBV18 and TRBJ1-2; 7 bases are shared with TRBD1. The germline V gene encodes CDR1 KGHSH and CDR2 LQKENI. This CDR3 is 16 amino acids long. Trimming removed 6 bases from V and 4 bases from J; junction bases left unmatched: 14. The CDR3 DNA reads TGTGCCAGCTCGGCGAACACAGGGGCACAGGGCTATGGCTACACCTTC. Its protein product is CASSANTGAQGYGYTF.

V usage is TRBV9 and J usage is TRBJ2-7; 7 bases fit TRBD2. This CDR3 has 16 amino acids. Germline V gene sequence: CDR1 SGDLS, CDR2 YYNGEE. Unmatched junction bases numbered 15, after V lost 4 bases and J lost 5 bases. The CDR3 DNA sequence: TGTGCCAGCAGCCCTCTACTAGCGCTCTCTTCCCACGAGCAGTACTTC. This sequence encodes CASSPLLALSSHEQYF.

In its sample, this clone was seen once. This rearrangement joins TRBV13 to TRBJ1-2, with unresolved D. Germline assignment: CDR1 PRHDT and CDR2 FYEKMQ (reference sequence). CDR3 size: 16 residues. The germline V and J ends were trimmed by 2 bases and 2 bases, with 15 bases remaining between them. The CDR3 reads CASSLNALETNYGYTF. In DNA, the CDR3 is TGTGCCAGCAGCTTAAATGCGTTAGAAACAAACTATGGCTACACCTTC.

V is TRBV27 and J is TRBJ1-5, with unresolved D. The CDR3 runs to 15 residues. V was clipped by 6 bases and J by 7 bases, with 19 bases between them. Germline-derived CDR1 and CDR2 are MNHEY and SMNVEV (reference sequence). The CDR3 coding sequence is TGTGCCAGCAGCTTTAGGGCGCGGCAAGGGCAGCCCCAGCATTTT. Translating gives CASSFRARQGQPQHF.

On this clone itself: A read error may produce the germline difference seen at one junction end. The chain recombines TRBV20-1 with TRBJ1-2; D unclear. The CDR3 consists of 11 residues. Germline-derived CDR1 and CDR2 are DFQATT and SNEGSKA (reference sequence). The CDR3 DNA reads TGCAGTACTAGGGAGGACTATGGCTACACCTTC. Amino acid sequence: CSTREDYGYTF.